This TCR beta chain was recorded in a study of identical twins. TCRdb fed the 5' RACE reads into MiXCR, producing one record per CDR3 protein. The data hold roughly 720,000 distinct CDR3 sequences, with 18% observed a single time. V was cut by 7 bases and J by 6 bases, with 15 bases left in between. The CDR3 is made up of 14 amino acids. The V gene's germline CDR1 is LGHDT and CDR2 YNNKEL (reference sequence). The same sample was also used in a study of T cells expressing NK-cell markers.

The V and J genes are TRBV3-1 and TRBJ2-2; D may be TRBD2 (6 bases). The TCR originated in a woman younger than 30 in good health. The specimen sequenced was PBMCs. Here the CDR3 reads CASTGTSAAGELFF. CDR3 DNA: TGTGCCAGCACCGGGACTTCGGCTGCCGGGGAGCTGTTTTTT.